This T cell receptor beta chain derives from a study of blood T cell repertoires in COVID-19. Using immunoSEQ multiplex PCR, the repertoire was profiled, and TCRdb retains in-frame clones only, with some absent. The table records approximately 260,000 clones, roughly 89% of them present only once. V lost 1 base, J lost 8 bases, and 16 bases stayed unmatched. Germline values: CDR1 SEHNR, CDR2 FQNEAQ (reference sequence). This CDR3 contains 17 residues. V usage is TRBV7-9 and J usage is TRBJ2-7, with 8 bases matching TRBD1. Sequenced input: peripheral blood. The sequence derives from a man between 45 and 60 years old with acute or convalescent COVID-19. The CDR3 spells CASSLEGFRGREGQQYF. The CDR3 nucleotides read TGTGCCAGCAGCTTAGAAGGCTTCAGGGGGCGAGAAGGTCAGCAGTACTTC.